This T cell receptor beta chain appears in the sequencing data of a study of T-cell memory formation after mild COVID-19. This clonotype occurred once. Its target is not known. Study results and caveats: Of the contracting clones, CD4+ ones lay mainly in CM and EM, and CD8+ ones in EMRA.

Germline loops: CDR1 SQVTM, CDR2 ANQGSEA. This CDR3 is built from 14 residues. Trimming pared 5 bases from V and 7 bases from J, leaving 18 bases between. cDNA libraries for TCR alpha and TCR beta, carrying sample barcodes and UMIs, came from 5'RACE with constant-segment primers. TCRdb itself ran the 5' RACE reads through MiXCR, one entry per CDR3 protein. The sample records over 60,000 distinct CDR3 sequences, approximately 16% being singletons. Sequencing was performed on PBMCs or a T cell subset sorted from them (not recorded which). The clonotype was recovered from an adult woman who had mild COVID-19 (a few samples of this study predate the infection). Cell type and time point are not known. V usage is TRBV29-1 and J usage is TRBJ2-1; no reliable D call. In DNA form, the CDR3 reads TGCAGCGTTTCACCGATATTGGTGATAAATGAGCAGTTCTTC. Its protein product is CSVSPILVINEQFF.